The 2 T cell receptor beta chains below come from one sample, sequenced in a study of cytomegalovirus exposure and HLA in healthy donors. Primers for the PCR totalled 60 Vbeta and 13 Jbeta. Sequencing was performed with immunoSEQ multiplex PCR; in TCRdb, only in-frame clones are kept and a portion is missing. The table records over 100,000 clones, over 65% of them present only once. Sequencing was performed on PBMCs. These receptors all stem from a middle-aged man in good health and CMV-seronegative.

This chain uses TRBV27 with TRBJ2-7; D is undetermined. V lost 5 bases and J 11 bases, leaving 19 bases between the germline ends. Germline V gene lookup returns CDR1 MNHEY and CDR2 SMNVEV (reference sequence). The CDR3 is 13 residues long. CDR3: CASSPTHGGGEYF. In DNA form, the CDR3 reads TGTGCCAGCAGTCCGACGCACGGCGGCGGCGAGTACTTC.

The chain recombines TRBV29-1 with TRBJ1-2; TRBD1 matches 7 bases. J lost 7 bases, V lost 6 bases, and 8 bases had no gene match. Germline lookup yields CDR1 SQVTM and CDR2 ANQGSEA. CDR3 length: 12 residues. The CDR3 DNA sequence: TGCAGCGTACGGACAGGAAGGGGTGGCTACACCTTC. It specifies CSVRTGRGGYTF.